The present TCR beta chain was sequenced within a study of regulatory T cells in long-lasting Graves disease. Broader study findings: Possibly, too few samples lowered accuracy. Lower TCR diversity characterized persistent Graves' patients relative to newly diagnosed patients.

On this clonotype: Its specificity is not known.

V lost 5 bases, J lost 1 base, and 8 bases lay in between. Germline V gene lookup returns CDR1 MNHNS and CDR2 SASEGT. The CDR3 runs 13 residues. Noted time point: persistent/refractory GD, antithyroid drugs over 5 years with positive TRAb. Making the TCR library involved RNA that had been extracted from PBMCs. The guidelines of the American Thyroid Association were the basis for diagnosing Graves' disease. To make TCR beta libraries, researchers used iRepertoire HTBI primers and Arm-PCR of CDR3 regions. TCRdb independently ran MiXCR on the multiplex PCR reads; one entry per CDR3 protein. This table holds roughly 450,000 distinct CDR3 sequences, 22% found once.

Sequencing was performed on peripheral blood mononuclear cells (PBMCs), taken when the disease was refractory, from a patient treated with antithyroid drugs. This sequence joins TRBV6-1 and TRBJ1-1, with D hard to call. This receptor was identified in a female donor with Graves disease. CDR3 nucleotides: TGTGCCAGCAGTCACTGGGAGAACACTGAAGCTTTCTTT. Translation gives CASSHWENTEAFF.